A selection of T cell receptor beta chains follows, all from one sample in a study of beta chain features in type 1 diabetes. Repertoires were generated with immunoSEQ multiplex PCR, while TCRdb's copy carries only in-frame clones and drops some. The top ten clones hold about 0.6% of a sample with about 140,000 clones, over 8% of them seen once. Sequencing used central memory CD4+ T cells from blood. Receptor source: a woman between 35 and 50 years old in good health. Both conserved end residues are part of each CDR3.

J: TRBJ2-7; V: TRBV28; CDR3: CASSSPGTGRPYEQYF
J: TRBJ2-5; V: TRBV4-1; CDR3: CASSQGGVELQRGETQYF
J: TRBJ2-2; V: TRBV6-5; CDR3: CAIRDRDTGELFF
J: TRBJ2-5; V: TRBV2; CDR3: CASSETSGSQETQYF
J: TRBJ1-1; V: TRBV29-1; CDR3: CSFDGTAPGMNTEAFF
J: TRBJ2-5; V: TRBV2; CDR3: CASTELVQETQYF
J: TRBJ2-1; V: TRBV19; CDR3: CASSSGRTSGGWDEQFF
J: TRBJ2-6; V: TRBV29-1; CDR3: CSVGGLSSGANVLTF
J: TRBJ1-2; V: TRBV7-9; CDR3: CASSRGGQRLNYGYTF
J: TRBJ2-3; V: TRBV2; CDR3: CASSEVGQGNTDTQYF
J: TRBJ2-5; V: TRBV7-2; CDR3: CASREEETQYF
J: TRBJ2-7; V: TRBV6-1; CDR3: CASSESTASPYEQYF
J: TRBJ2-5; V: TRBV9; CDR3: CASSVATVGTQYF
J: TRBJ2-7; V: TRBV5-1; CDR3: CASSPGTSGGSSSYEQYF
J: TRBJ2-3; V: TRBV5-1; CDR3: CASSPGSGVTDTQYF
J: TRBJ1-5; V: TRBV19; CDR3: CASKGEFSNQPQHF
J: TRBJ2-3; V: TRBV18; CDR3: CASSPMAVAQITDTQYF
J: TRBJ2-5; V: TRBV10-3; CDR3: CAISESAGRETQYF
J: TRBJ2-7; V: TRBV27; CDR3: CASSLSDRALHEQYF
J: TRBJ2-3; V: TRBV2; CDR3: CASSEQRGGADTQYF
J: TRBJ1-5; V: TRBV18; CDR3: CASSLGQRYPQRQPQHF
J: TRBJ2-2; V: TRBV14; CDR3: CASSQEGGINTGELFF
J: TRBJ1-2; V: TRBV6-1; CDR3: CASSGFAGYTF
J: TRBJ2-7; V: TRBV4-3; CDR3: CASSQVIGGGTYEQYF
J: TRBJ2-3; V: TRBV2; CDR3: CASSEAGGGAFLDTQYF
J: TRBJ1-2; V: TRBV2; CDR3: CASNGQGASNYGYTF
J: TRBJ1-4; V: TRBV18; CDR3: CASSPRDGPNEKLFF
J: TRBJ1-1; V: TRBV27; CDR3: CASSSPGGNTEAFF
J: TRBJ2-7; V: TRBV19; CDR3: CASRSSGGYEQYF
J: TRBJ2-3; V: TRBV5-6; CDR3: CASSLAYPRLAMSTDTQYF
J: TRBJ2-7; V: TRBV7-8; CDR3: CASSARGTKGSHEQYF
J: TRBJ2-1; V: TRBV5-1; CDR3: CASSLAGWDEQFF
J: TRBJ2-7; V: TRBV6-5; CDR3: CASSGQGYEQYF
J: TRBJ2-1; V: TRBV5-1; CDR3: CASSLPVNNEQFF
J: TRBJ1-4; V: TRBV25-1; CDR3: CASSGTPNEKLFF